The next 27 T cell receptor beta chains were all read from a single sample in a study of quantifying T cell responses using KT2 cells. Study-wide context: Reverse transcription used primers in the TCR alpha and beta constant regions.

The cDNA 3' end received a ligated oligonucleotide with a UMI. The first PCR ran 3 to 5 cycles with an equimolar RC1.1 and RC1.2 beta primer mix. TCRdb itself ran the UMI-ligation and nested PCR reads through MiXCR, one entry per CDR3 protein. The table includes around 56,000 distinct CDR3 sequences, roughly 12% detected once. The sample taken for sequencing was PBMCs spiked with cells of the T cell clone KT2. These receptor sequences come from a human donor.

This clonotype showed up just a few times. The chain employs TRBV15 and TRBJ2-3, with 14 bases aligning to TRBD2. The CDR3 consists of 18 residues. Losses at the gene ends were 3 bases for V and 6 bases for J; bases not matched to a gene: 11. Germline V gene sequence: CDR1 LNHNV, CDR2 YYDKDF (reference sequence). The CDR3 bases are TGTGCCACCAGCAGGGAAGGGAGACTAGCGGGGGGGACGGATACGCAGTATTTT. Translated, it gives CATSREGRLAGGTDTQYF.

V usage is TRBV2 and J usage is TRBJ1-2; possibly TRBD1 for D (6 bases). V was trimmed by 2 bases and J by 6 bases, leaving 16 bases between them. CDR1 is SNHLY, CDR2 FYNNEI, per germline. CDR3 length equals 15 residues. CDR3 in amino acids: CASSEWGQGLHGYTF. The CDR3 DNA reads TGTGCCAGCAGTGAATGGGGGCAGGGACTCCATGGCTACACCTTC.

The chain has TRBV6-5 and TRBJ1-6, with 8 bases matching TRBD1. There are 17 residues in the CDR3. Germline CDR1 reads MNHEY; CDR2 reads SVGAGI. Trimming removed 0 bases from V and 6 bases from J; junction bases left unmatched: 7. The CDR3 sequence is CASSYSSRGLVNSPLHF. In DNA form, the CDR3 reads TGTGCCAGCAGTTACTCGAGCAGGGGGCTCGTTAATTCACCCCTCCACTTT.

This clonotype has more than one count but fewer than ten. V and J are TRBV7-9 and TRBJ1-2, with 7 bases fitting TRBD1. The CDR3 has 15 amino acids. With V trimmed by 5 bases and J by 5 bases, 11 bases remained unmatched. CDR1 and CDR2 from the germline V gene are SEHNR and FQNEAQ (reference sequence). The CDR3, as DNA: TGTGCCAGCAGCACAACCGGGACAGCCAAATATGGCTACACCTTC. Amino acids: CASSTTGTAKYGYTF. The whole variable domain, remainder taken from reference TRBV7-9 and TRBJ1-2, is DTGVSQNPRHKITKRGQNVTFRCDPISEHNRLYWYRQTLGQGPEFLTYFQNEAQLEKSRLLSDRFSAERPKGSFSTLEIQRTEQGDSAMYLCASSTTGTAKYGYTFGSGTRLTVV.

The J gene is TRBJ2-2, the V gene TRBV28; 16 bases line up with TRBD2. In germline, CDR1 is MDHEN, CDR2 SYDVKM. The CDR3 covers 17 residues. Losses at the gene ends were 4 bases for V and 6 bases for J; bases not matched to a gene: 5. DNA of the CDR3: TGTGCCAGCAGTTCCCACGGGACTAGCGGGGGGGCCGGGGAGCTGTTTTTT. It specifies CASSSHGTSGGAGELFF.

The V and J genes are TRBV30 and TRBJ1-1; TRBD1 might be the D (5 bases). Trimming left V 2 bases short and J 2 bases short, with 15 bases between. This CDR3 spans 15 amino acids. Germline-derived CDR1 and CDR2 are GTSNPN and SVGIG (reference sequence). CDR3: CAWSFIGGGNTEAFF. The CDR3 DNA is TGTGCCTGGAGTTTCATCGGGGGTGGCAACACTGAAGCTTTCTTT.

This CDR3 is CAWRGDSTPEKLFF. In DNA form, the CDR3 reads TGTGCCTGGAGAGGGGACAGTACCCCAGAAAAACTGTTTTTT. This chain uses TRBV30 with TRBJ1-4, with 7 bases lining up with TRBD1. The germline V gene has CDR1 GTSNPN and CDR2 SVGIG (reference sequence). This CDR3 has 14 residues. The junction had 9 bases not matched to a gene; V was cut back by 3 bases and J by 8 bases.

This clonotype was counted only a few times. V gene TRBV2 combines with J gene TRBJ2-1; tentative D call: TRBD1 (5 bases). There are 13 residues in the CDR3. V lost 9 bases to trimming and J lost 4 bases, with 13 bases between them. Germline assignment: CDR1 SNHLY and CDR2 FYNNEI. The CDR3, as DNA: TGTGCCAGTGATCTTACAGGATACAATGAGCAGTTCTTC. The encoded protein is CASDLTGYNEQFF.

This clonotype was seen ten or more times. The J gene is TRBJ2-1, the V gene TRBV6-2 or TRBV6-3; 7 nucleotides agree with TRBD2. CDR1 is MNHEY, CDR2 SVGEGT, per germline. The CDR3 contains 14 residues. The trim removed 3 bases at V and 7 bases at J, leaving 6 bases unmatched. CDR3 region: CASSYGGRGNEQFF. The CDR3 bases are TGTGCCAGCAGTTATGGCGGGAGAGGTAATGAGCAGTTCTTC.

The chain combines TRBV7-9 with TRBJ2-7, with a tentative D call TRBD2 (6 bases). The length of the CDR3 is 15 residues. CDR1 and CDR2 from the germline V gene are SEHNR and FQNEAQ (reference sequence). V was shortened by 4 bases and J by 0 bases, with 13 bases between the two germline ends. The CDR3 DNA reads as TGTGCCAGCAGCTACACGGGAGAGAGCTCCTACGAGCAGTACTTC. Translated, it gives CASSYTGESSYEQYF.

The chain is built from TRBV20-1 and TRBJ2-6, with TRBD1 matching over 8 bases. The CDR3 has 19 amino acids. The V and J ends lost 5 bases and 0 bases, in that order; junction bases with no gene match: 15. CDR1 is DFQATT and CDR2 is SNEGSKA in the germline V gene (reference sequence). The CDR3 DNA is TGCAGTGCTCCAAAGGGGCGGGACAGGACTTACTCTGGGGCCAACGTCCTGACTTTC. It is translated as CSAPKGRDRTYSGANVLTF.

The chain carries TRBV7-6 and TRBJ2-2, with D unresolved. V was cut by 3 bases and J by 10 bases, with 9 bases left in between. The CDR3 extends over 12 amino acids. Germline values: CDR1 SGHVS, CDR2 FNYEAQ. The CDR3 DNA is TGTGCCAGCAGCTTGGCTGGGGAGGAGCTGTTTTTT. Protein: CASSLAGEELFF.

This clonotype has a count of ten or more. The chain joins TRBV18 to TRBJ1-1, with TRBD1 as a possible D gene (5 bases). Trimming took off 4 bases at V and 1 base at J, with 10 bases between the two ends. Looked up from germline, CDR1 is KGHSH and CDR2 is LQKENI. The CDR3 consists of 14 residues. CDR3 sequence: CASSLTGGNTEAFF. The CDR3 DNA sequence: TGTGCCAGCTCACTCACAGGAGGGAACACTGAAGCTTTCTTT.

This clonotype was counted a few times. V gene TRBV25-1 combines with J gene TRBJ2-1; the D gene is possibly TRBD2 (7 bases). V lost 5 bases and J 6 bases, leaving 8 bases between the germline ends. This CDR3 is built from 12 residues. The germline gives CDR1 MGHDK, CDR2 SYGVNS. CDR3 loop: CASSRGANEQFF. The CDR3 bases are TGTGCCAGCAGTCGGGGGGCCAATGAGCAGTTCTTC.

This clonotype was seen only a few times. The gene calls are TRBV14 and TRBJ2-1; TRBD1 agrees at 7 bases. Trimming took 5 bases from V and 9 from J; bases not matched to a gene: 7. CDR3 length: 13 residues. Germline CDR1 reads SGHDN; CDR2 reads FVKESK. Written as DNA, the CDR3 is TGTGCCAGCAGCAAACAGGGGTTGGGTGAGCAGTTCTTC. Translation gives CASSKQGLGEQFF.

The chain employs TRBV5-1 and TRBJ2-5; D is uncertain. The CDR3 length is 11 residues. CDR1 SGHRS and CDR2 YFSETQ come from the germline V gene. The V end lost 3 bases, the J end lost 6 bases, and 6 bases lay between the germline ends. CDR3 region: CASSWEKTQYF. The DNA of the CDR3 is TGCGCCAGCAGCTGGGAAAAGACCCAGTACTTC.

The gene calls are TRBV4-2 and TRBJ2-4; D is unclear. Between the trimmed V and J ends, which lost 0 bases and 3 bases, there was a span of 9 bases. Germline V gene data show CDR1 as LGHNA and CDR2 as YNFKEQ. There are 15 residues in the CDR3. The CDR3 DNA reads as TGTGCCAGCAGCCAAGATTGGGGTGGCAAAAACATTCAGTACTTC. Its translation is CASSQDWGGKNIQYF.

This clonotype was counted only a few times. The chain uses TRBV9 and TRBJ1-6; the match to TRBD1 covers 7 bases. The CDR3 spans 14 residues. Looked up from germline, CDR1 is SGDLS and CDR2 is YYNGEE. Unmatched junction bases numbered 2, after V lost 1 base and J lost 7 bases. CDR3 bases: TGTGCCAGCAGCGTAAACAGGGGAAATTCACCCCTCCACTTT. This encodes CASSVNRGNSPLHF.

This clonotype was observed a handful of times. The rearrangement uses TRBV18 and TRBJ1-2; 8 bases line up with TRBD1. With V trimmed by 6 bases and J by 3 bases, 6 bases remained unmatched. Germline V gene sequence: CDR1 KGHSH, CDR2 LQKENI. The CDR3 consists of 14 residues. CDR3 bases: TGTGCCAGCTCGGGGGGGACAGGAGACTATGGCTACACCTTC. Translation: CASSGGTGDYGYTF.

In this sample, this clonotype turned up many times. The J gene is TRBJ2-7, the V gene TRBV6-5; 7 bases match TRBD1. Losses at the gene ends were 6 bases for V and 2 bases for J; bases not matched to a gene: 10. The length of the CDR3 is 15 residues. Germline V CDR1 and CDR2: MNHEY, SVGAGI. The CDR3 is CASSRDSSRTYEQYF. The CDR3 region has the DNA TGTGCCAGCAGCCGGGACAGCTCTCGCACCTACGAGCAGTACTTC.

This clonotype was observed a handful of times. The chain links TRBV2 to TRBJ2-3; D might be TRBD2 (5 bases). Trimming took 8 bases from V and 6 from J, leaving 18 bases between them. The CDR3 consists of 14 residues. Germline CDR1 is SNHLY and CDR2 is FYNNEI. The CDR3 region has the DNA TGTGCCAGCGAAGAGGCTAGCATTCTGGATACGCAGTATTTT. Its protein is CASEEASILDTQYF.

The chain links TRBV12-3 or TRBV12-4 to TRBJ2-4, with a tentative D call TRBD1 (5 bases). The CDR3 extends over 12 amino acids. Trimming left V 5 bases short and J 14 bases short, with 16 bases between. The CDR3 sequence: CASSHFAGIEYF. The CDR3 DNA sequence: TGTGCCAGCAGTCACTTTGCAGGGATTGAGTACTTC.

With regard to this clonotype: This clone may be a read error of a much larger clone one base away. The gene calls are TRBV30 and TRBJ1-3; D call uncertain. The germline gives CDR1 GTSNPN, CDR2 SVGIG (reference sequence). The CDR3 runs 12 residues. The CDR3 here is CAWISSGNTIHF. Written as DNA, the CDR3 is TGTGCCTGGATAAGTTCCGGAAACACCATACATTTT.

Only a few counts were recorded for this clonotype. In DNA form, the CDR3 reads TGCGCCAGCAGCTTGCCGGGGACGTACACTGAAGCTTTCTTT. Its protein is CASSLPGTYTEAFF. The chain carries TRBV5-1 and TRBJ1-1; D is possibly TRBD1 (5 bases). With 1 base removed from V and 3 bases from J, the gap between germline ends came to 10 bases. Germline V lookup: CDR1 SGHRS, CDR2 YFSETQ. This CDR3 contains 14 residues.

This chain uses TRBV20-1 with TRBJ2-1; TRBD2 matches at 10 bases. The CDR3 consists of 16 residues. Germline V gene sequence: CDR1 DFQATT, CDR2 SNEGSKA (reference sequence). V lost 2 bases, J lost 6 bases, and 10 bases stayed unmatched. As DNA, the CDR3 is TGCAGTGCTAGAAATCTTGCTAGCGGGAGTATCAATGAGCAGTTCTTC. It codes for CSARNLASGSINEQFF.

The chain recombines TRBV7-2 with TRBJ1-5; 9 nucleotides match TRBD1. CDR1 is SGHTA and CDR2 is FQGNSA in the germline V gene. The CDR3 loop spans 16 amino acids. V was pared by 8 bases and J by 1 base, with 9 bases of the junction left unmatched. The CDR3 loop is CASSLFGTGSNQPQHF. CDR3 nucleotides: TGTGCCAGCTCGTTGTTTGGGACAGGGAGCAATCAGCCCCAGCATTTT.

V and J are TRBV6-1 and TRBJ1-6; TRBD1 aligns across 7 bases. This CDR3 contains 14 residues. V was clipped by 8 bases and J by 8 bases; unmatched bases: 9. In germline, CDR1 is MNHNS, CDR2 SASEGT. CDR3 nucleotide sequence: TGTGCCAGCGGGAGACAGGGAACAGATTCACCCCTCCACTTT. It specifies CASGRQGTDSPLHF.